These T cell receptor beta chains were read from a single sample in a study of cytomegalovirus exposure and HLA in healthy donors. Produced via immunoSEQ multiplex PCR; TCRdb's table is partial and in-frame only. The sample includes 110,000 or so clones, about 64% of them seen just once. The specimen sequenced was PBMCs. Receptor source: a man between 18 and 35 years old in good health and CMV-seropositive. CDR3s include the opening cysteine and the closing phenylalanine or tryptophan. D genes are given only for firm matches. For some rows the clone size is stated as once, few or many, or as a class when expanded; others skip it.

TRBV6-6	TRBD1	TRBJ1-2	-	CASSPGQGSSRGYTF	TGTGCCAGCAGCCCCGGACAGGGGTCTTCTCGAGGCTACACCTTC
TRBV6-6	TRBD1	TRBJ1-5	-	CASNQQGGRSPQHF	TGTGCCAGCAACCAGCAGGGGGGTCGATCGCCCCAGCATTTT
TRBV10-3	-	TRBJ2-5	-	CAISGPGRETQYF	TGTGCCATCAGTGGGCCAGGGCGGGAGACCCAGTACTTC
TRBV9	-	TRBJ1-1	-	CASSPRAINTEAFF	TGTGCCAGCAGCCCCAGGGCGATTAACACTGAAGCTTTCTTT
TRBV9	-	TRBJ2-1	-	CASSVGGPGSASYNEQFF	TGTGCCAGCAGCGTAGGGGGGCCGGGGAGCGCCTCCTACAATGAGCAGTTCTTC
TRBV7-9	TRBD1	TRBJ2-3	-	CASSLGTGGATDTQYF	TGTGCCAGCAGCTTAGGGACAGGGGGTGCCACAGATACGCAGTATTTT
TRBV2	-	TRBJ1-5	-	CASSQQLSSNQPQHF	TGTGCCAGCAGTCAACAGCTGTCGAGCAATCAGCCCCAGCATTTT
TRBV2	TRBD1	TRBJ1-3	-	CASSPGGPGNTIYF	TGTGCCAGCAGTCCAGGGGGTCCTGGAAACACCATATATTTT
TRBV18	-	TRBJ2-7	few	CASSTGQKYEQYF	TGTGCCAGCTCAACCGGACAGAAATACGAGCAGTACTTC
TRBV2	TRBD1	TRBJ2-3	-	CASRDRGVSTDTQYF	TGTGCCAGCAGGGACAGGGGTGTTAGCACAGATACGCAGTATTTT
TRBV10-1	TRBD1	TRBJ1-5	-	CANINRGLRSSNQPQHF	TGCGCCAACATAAACAGGGGGCTTCGAAGTAGCAATCAGCCCCAGCATTTT
TRBV9	-	TRBJ1-6	-	CASSATVPSALHF	TGTGCCAGCAGCGCCACAGTCCCGTCGGCCCTCCACTTT
TRBV10-3	TRBD2	TRBJ2-2	once	CAISDPSGTSGSNTGELFF	TGTGCCATCAGTGATCCCTCCGGGACTAGCGGATCGAACACCGGGGAGCTGTTTTTT
TRBV30	-	TRBJ2-1	-	CAWSSESGNEQFF	TGTGCCTGGAGTTCCGAATCGGGTAATGAGCAGTTCTTC
TRBV2	-	TRBJ2-1	-	CASSAMRQLNEQFF	TGTGCCAGCAGTGCTATGAGGCAACTCAATGAGCAGTTCTTC
TRBV5-8	-	TRBJ1-1	-	CASSSAMNTEAFF	TGTGCCAGCAGCTCTGCGATGAACACTGAAGCTTTCTTT
TRBV18	-	TRBJ1-1	-	CASSPRRENTEAFF	TGTGCCAGCTCACCTAGACGGGAGAACACTGAAGCTTTCTTT
TRBV7-9	-	TRBJ2-5	-	CASSLDGGETQYF	TGTGCCAGCAGCTTAGACGGAGGGGAGACCCAGTACTTC
TRBV7-2	-	TRBJ1-5	few	CASSRTGTSNQPQHF	TGTGCCAGCAGCCGTACCGGGACAAGCAATCAGCCCCAGCATTTT
TRBV25-1	-	TRBJ1-6	-	CASSEGRGNSPLHF	TGTGCCAGCAGTGAAGGCAGGGGTAATTCACCCCTCCACTTT
TRBV5-1	-	TRBJ1-1	-	CASSLQGRDTEAFF	TGCGCCAGCAGCTTGCAGGGGAGGGACACTGAAGCTTTCTTT
TRBV28	-	TRBJ1-4	-	CATQQGTNEKLFF	TGTGCCACCCAACAGGGAACTAATGAAAAACTGTTTTTT
TRBV29-1	-	TRBJ1-5	few	CSVLGQGGQPQHF	TGCAGCGTCCTCGGGCAGGGAGGTCAGCCCCAGCATTTT
TRBV11-2	-	TRBJ1-1	few	CASSLLRGAGMNTEAFF	TGTGCCAGCAGCTTACTCCGGGGGGCAGGGATGAACACTGAAGCTTTCTTT
TRBV5-1	TRBD1	TRBJ1-1	-	CASRGQGTNTEAFF	TGCGCCAGCCGGGGACAGGGAACGAACACTGAAGCTTTCTTT
TRBV9	-	TRBJ1-4	-	CASSERLGNEKLFF	TGTGCCAGCAGCGAACGACTAGGGAATGAAAAACTGTTTTTT
TRBV5-6	-	TRBJ2-7	-	CASSLSGAGYEQYF	TGTGCCAGCAGCTTGTCAGGGGCGGGTTACGAGCAGTACTTC
TRBV21-1	-	TRBJ1-1	-	CASSNLQGCADEAFF	TGTGCCAGCAGCAATCTACAGGGATGTGCGGATGAAGCTTTCTTT
TRBV9	-	TRBJ1-1	few	CASSVDVYTEAFF	TGTGCCAGCAGCGTAGATGTATACACTGAAGCTTTCTTT
TRBV10-3	-	TRBJ1-2	-	CAISDPRTDGYTF	TGTGCCATCAGTGACCCTCGGACAGATGGCTACACCTTC
TRBV13	-	TRBJ1-3	-	CASSPADFSHSGNTIYF	TGTGCCAGCAGCCCAGCGGACTTCTCCCACTCTGGAAACACCATATATTTT
TRBV6-5	-	TRBJ2-7	few	CASTRTGTNYEQYF	TGTGCCAGCACCAGAACCGGGACAAATTACGAGCAGTACTTC
TRBV7-9	-	TRBJ2-2	-	CASSDRGALHTGELFF	TGTGCCAGCAGTGATCGGGGTGCACTCCACACCGGGGAGCTGTTTTTT
TRBV11-2	TRBD1	TRBJ1-2	once	CASSLVQGAGYTF	TGTGCCAGCAGCTTAGTACAGGGGGCGGGCTACACCTTC
TRBV28	-	TRBJ2-7	-	CASSSLPTYEQYF	TGTGCCAGCAGTTCTCTACCCACCTACGAGCAGTACTTC
TRBV11-3	TRBD2	TRBJ2-7	-	CASSLDYGGEAYF	TGTGCCAGCAGCTTAGATTACGGGGGGGAGGCGTACTTC
TRBV6-1	-	TRBJ2-1	once	CASSEGTSYNEQFF	TGTGCCAGCAGTGAAGGGACTTCCTACAATGAGCAGTTCTTC
TRBV2	TRBD2	TRBJ2-3	-	CASLRGAGGRDTQYF	TGTGCCAGCCTCCGTGGGGCGGGGGGGCGTGATACGCAGTATTTT
TRBV7-9	-	TRBJ1-2	-	CASSSLFGYTF	TGTGCCAGCAGTTCACTGTTCGGCTACACCTTC
TRBV6-1	-	TRBJ2-1	-	CASSYRENNEQFF	TGTGCCAGCAGTTATAGGGAGAACAATGAGCAGTTCTTC
TRBV28	TRBD1	TRBJ2-7	-	CASTDRGTSPSYEQYF	TGTGCCAGCACCGACAGGGGGACCTCCCCTTCTTACGAGCAGTACTTC
TRBV7-9	TRBD1	TRBJ2-2	-	CASRGDRNTGELFF	TGTGCCAGCAGGGGGGACAGAAACACCGGGGAGCTGTTTTTT
TRBV27	-	TRBJ1-5	-	CASTYRVGQPQHF	TGTGCCAGCACCTACAGGGTGGGTCAGCCCCAGCATTTT
TRBV6-6	TRBD1	TRBJ1-1	-	CASSGQGDNTEAFF	TGTGCCAGCAGCGGACAGGGGGATAACACTGAAGCTTTCTTT
TRBV5-1	TRBD2	TRBJ2-3	-	CASSRAGETSGGRTQYF	TGCGCCAGCAGCCGGGCTGGCGAGACTAGCGGGGGCCGTACGCAGTATTTT
TRBV4-2	TRBD2	TRBJ2-2	-	CASSQVISGGAGELFF	TGTGCCAGCAGCCAAGTAATTAGCGGGGGTGCCGGGGAGCTGTTTTTT
TRBV4-1	TRBD1	TRBJ1-4	-	CASWGGGTGRVSNEKLFF	TGCGCCAGCTGGGGAGGCGGGACAGGGAGGGTTTCTAATGAAAAACTGTTTTTT
TRBV7-2	-	TRBJ2-7	once	CASRGGGSSYEQYF	TGTGCCAGCAGAGGGGGGGGCAGTAGTTACGAGCAGTACTTC
TRBV6-1	TRBD1	TRBJ2-5	-	CASSIWTGIGETQYF	TGTGCCAGCAGTATCTGGACAGGGATAGGGGAGACCCAGTACTTC
TRBV28	TRBD1	TRBJ2-2	-	CASRPGQPALNTGELFF	TGTGCCAGCAGACCGGGACAGCCAGCTTTGAACACCGGGGAGCTGTTTTTT
TRBV28	-	TRBJ1-2	-	CASSSSGVDYGYTF	TGTGCCAGCAGTTCGTCAGGGGTGGACTATGGCTACACCTTC
TRBV2	-	TRBJ1-1	few	CASSFQTEAFF	TGTGCCAGCTCGTTTCAGACTGAAGCTTTCTTT
TRBV2	-	TRBJ1-5	-	CASRSYEQENQPQHF	TGTGCCAGCAGATCCTACGAACAGGAGAATCAGCCCCAGCATTTT
TRBV6-1	-	TRBJ1-2	-	CASSVSTGNYGYTF	TGTGCCAGCAGTGTCTCGACCGGGAACTATGGCTACACCTTC
TRBV2	-	TRBJ1-4	-	CASSDGEGSEKLFF	TGTGCCAGCAGTGATGGGGAGGGTAGTGAAAAACTGTTTTTT
TRBV2	-	TRBJ2-1	-	CASSDLRDMYNEQFF	TGTGCCAGCAGTGACCTAAGGGACATGTACAATGAGCAGTTCTTC